The clone carrying this T cell receptor (beta chain) has ten or more counts. Its target is not known. This sample was included in a study of CD8 T cells in ankylosing spondylitis. Study findings and constraints: Enrichment of disease-linked clones was reportedly significant in matched ankylosing spondylitis synovial fluid. A motif in TCR beta, a set of about eight highly homologous variants, appeared characteristic of ankylosing spondylitis blood.

Generation of TCR beta libraries employed quantitative 5'-RACE incorporating molecular barcodes. TCRdb fed the 5' RACE reads into MiXCR, producing one record per CDR3 protein. The table has over 700,000 distinct CDR3 sequences, around 17% seen once. CDR1 is SGHDT, CDR2 YYEEEE, per germline. V was pared by 4 bases and J by 2 bases, with 16 bases between. The CDR3 sequence is 15 residues long. The sample was blood, either unsorted or a sorted T cell fraction (not recorded which). The chain uses TRBV5-6 and TRBJ2-7; D is possibly TRBD2 (5 bases). The source is a male donor with ankylosing spondylitis. CDR3 amino acids: CASSLNGLLTYEQYF. Here the CDR3 DNA reads TGTGCCAGCAGCCTGAACGGACTTCTAACCTACGAGCAGTACTTC.